The clone carrying this T cell receptor beta chain was counted ten times or more. The record originates from a study of tumor-infiltrating lymphocytes in oesophageal squamous cell carcinoma. V lost 5 bases to trimming and J lost 10 bases, with 12 bases between them. Germline lookup yields CDR1 SGHVS and CDR2 FQNEAQ. CDR3 length: 13 amino acids. One entry per CDR3 protein, called by TCRdb with MiXCR from the PCR reads. Of fewer than 15,000 distinct CDR3 sequences listed, approximately 50% are singletons. The rearrangement joins TRBV7-8 to TRBJ1-6; TRBD1 might be the D (5 bases). The TCR was taken from a male donor with esophageal squamous cell carcinoma. The source material was esophageal tumor tissue. The CDR3 protein is CASSPRDGSPLHF. CDR3 DNA: TGTGCCAGCAGCCCCCGGGACGGCTCACCCCTCCACTTT. The full variable domain, with the rest looked up from reference TRBV7-8 and TRBJ1-6, is GAGVSQSPRYKVAKRGQDVALRCDPISGHVSLFWYQQALGQGPEFLTYFQNEAQLDKSGLPSDRFFAERPEGSVSTLKIQRTQQEDSAVYLCASSPRDGSPLHFGNGTRLTVT.